This section outlines one TCR beta chain sequence together with its context. The target antigen is unknown. This sample stems from a study of T cell clonotyping in hematopoietic cell transplantation. Here immunoSEQ multiplex PCR was the method, and the copy in TCRdb shows in-frame clones only, minus some. The sample has tens of thousands of clones; 85% are singletons. The V gene's germline CDR1 is MDHEN and CDR2 SYDVKM. J was trimmed by 6 bases and V by 5 bases; bases with no gene match: 1. The CDR3 is 11 amino acids. Time point meaning: recipient sample about 28 days before transplant, after cytoreduction. Broader study findings: Pathologically expanded recipient clonotypes increased progressively from day 30 to day 180 as diversity fell. Few recipient clonotypes overlapped donors; over 95% were de novo at given depth.

The V call is TRBV28, the J call TRBJ2-7, with 7 bases identical to TRBD1. This clonotype was obtained from a man in his fifties or sixties with acute myeloid leukemia. Some clones in this sample may be carry-over from other donors' samples. The sequencing used peripheral blood mononuclear cells, collected before stem cell transplant. In nucleotides, the CDR3 is TGTGCCAGCAGTGGGACAGTCGAGCAGTACTTC. It yields the protein CASSGTVEQYF.